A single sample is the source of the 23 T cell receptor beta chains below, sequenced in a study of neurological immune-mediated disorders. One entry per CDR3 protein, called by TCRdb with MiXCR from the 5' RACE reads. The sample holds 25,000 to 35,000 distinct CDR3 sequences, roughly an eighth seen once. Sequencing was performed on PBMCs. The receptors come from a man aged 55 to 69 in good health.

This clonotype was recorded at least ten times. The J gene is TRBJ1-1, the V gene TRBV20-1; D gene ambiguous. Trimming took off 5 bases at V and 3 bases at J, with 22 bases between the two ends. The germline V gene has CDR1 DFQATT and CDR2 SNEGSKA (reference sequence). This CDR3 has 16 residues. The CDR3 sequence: CSAPEFRGFGDTEAFF. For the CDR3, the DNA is TGCAGTGCTCCCGAGTTCCGAGGGTTCGGAGACACTGAAGCTTTCTTT.

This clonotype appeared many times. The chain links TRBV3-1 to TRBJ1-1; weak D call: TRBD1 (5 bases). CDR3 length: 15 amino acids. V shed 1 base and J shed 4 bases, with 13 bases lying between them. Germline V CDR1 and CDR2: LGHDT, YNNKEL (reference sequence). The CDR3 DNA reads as TGTGCCAGCAGCCAAGGTAACCACGGGGGCACTGAAGCTTTCTTT. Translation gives CASSQGNHGGTEAFF.

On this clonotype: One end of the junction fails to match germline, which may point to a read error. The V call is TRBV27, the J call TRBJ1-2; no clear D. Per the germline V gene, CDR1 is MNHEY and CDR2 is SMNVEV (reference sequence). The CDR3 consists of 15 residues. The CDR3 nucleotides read TGTACCAGCTGCAAGGTGCAACCGAAAAATTATGGCTACACCTTC. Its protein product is CTSCKVQPKNYGYTF.

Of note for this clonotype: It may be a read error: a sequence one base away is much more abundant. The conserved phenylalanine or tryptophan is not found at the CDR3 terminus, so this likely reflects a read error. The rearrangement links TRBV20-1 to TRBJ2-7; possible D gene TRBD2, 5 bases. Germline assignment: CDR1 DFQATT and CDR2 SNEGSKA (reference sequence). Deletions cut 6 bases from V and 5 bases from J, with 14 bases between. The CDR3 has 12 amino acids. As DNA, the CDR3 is TGCAGTGCACCCTCTCTCGGGGACGAGCAGTACTCC. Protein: CSAPSLGDEQYS.

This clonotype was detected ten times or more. Here the CDR3 DNA reads TGTGCCAGCAGCCCCTCGACAGGTTTTCGCGAGCAGTACTTC. It specifies CASSPSTGFREQYF. The chain combines TRBV7-9 with TRBJ2-7; TRBD1 is a possible D gene (6 bases). CDR3 length: 14 residues. V was shortened by 5 bases and J by 6 bases, with 17 bases between the two germline ends. Germline values: CDR1 SEHNR, CDR2 FQNEAQ (reference sequence).

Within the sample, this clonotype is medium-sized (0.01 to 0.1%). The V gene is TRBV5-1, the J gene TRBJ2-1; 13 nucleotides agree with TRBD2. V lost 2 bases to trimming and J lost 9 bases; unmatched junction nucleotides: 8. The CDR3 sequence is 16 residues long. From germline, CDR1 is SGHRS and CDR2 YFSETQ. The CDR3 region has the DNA TGCGCCAGCAGCTTATCCACCGGGACTAGCGGGGTTGAGCAGTTCTTC. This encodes CASSLSTGTSGVEQFF.

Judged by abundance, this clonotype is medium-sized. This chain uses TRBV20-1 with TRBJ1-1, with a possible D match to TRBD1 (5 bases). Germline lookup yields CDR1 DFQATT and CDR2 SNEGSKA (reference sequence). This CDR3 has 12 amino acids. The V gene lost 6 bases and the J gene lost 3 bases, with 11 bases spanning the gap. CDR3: CSAASGDTEAFF. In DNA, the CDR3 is TGCAGTGCCGCCTCGGGGGACACTGAAGCTTTCTTT.

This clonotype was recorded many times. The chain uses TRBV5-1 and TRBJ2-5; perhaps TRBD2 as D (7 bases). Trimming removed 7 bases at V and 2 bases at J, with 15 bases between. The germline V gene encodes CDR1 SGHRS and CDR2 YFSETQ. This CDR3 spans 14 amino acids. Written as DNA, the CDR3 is TGCGCCAGCTGGGAGGGACAACCTCAAGAGACCCAGTACTTC. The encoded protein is CASWEGQPQETQYF.

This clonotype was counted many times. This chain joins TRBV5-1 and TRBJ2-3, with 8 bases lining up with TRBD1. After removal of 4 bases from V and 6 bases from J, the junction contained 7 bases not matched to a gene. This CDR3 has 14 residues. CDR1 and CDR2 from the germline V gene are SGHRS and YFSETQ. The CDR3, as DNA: TGCGCCAGCAGCGCAGGACAGGGTTTGGATACGCAGTATTTT. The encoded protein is CASSAGQGLDTQYF.

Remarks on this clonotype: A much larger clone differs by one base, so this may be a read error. The CDR3 nucleotides are TGCAGTGCTAAAGGCGGGGAGGTCCATCTGCCGTTCTTC. Translated, it gives CSAKGGEVHLPFF. The chain employs TRBV20-1 and TRBJ2-1; D might be TRBD2 (6 bases). V lost 4 bases, J lost 15 bases, and 22 bases lay in between. This CDR3 has 13 amino acids. CDR1 and CDR2 (germline): DFQATT, SNEGSKA (reference sequence).

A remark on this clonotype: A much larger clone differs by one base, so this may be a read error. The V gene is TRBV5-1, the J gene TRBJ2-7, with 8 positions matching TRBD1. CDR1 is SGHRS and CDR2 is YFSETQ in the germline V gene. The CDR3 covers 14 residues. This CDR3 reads CAISLATGAYEQYF. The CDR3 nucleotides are TGCGCCATCAGCTTGGCGACAGGGGCCTACGAGCAGTACTTC.

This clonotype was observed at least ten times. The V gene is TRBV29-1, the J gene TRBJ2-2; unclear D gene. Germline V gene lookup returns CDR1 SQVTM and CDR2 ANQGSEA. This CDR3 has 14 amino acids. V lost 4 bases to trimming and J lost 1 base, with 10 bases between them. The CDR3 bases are TGCAGCGTTGTCTCCAACCTGAACACCGGGGAGCTGTTTTTT. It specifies CSVVSNLNTGELFF.

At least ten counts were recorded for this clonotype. The CDR3, as DNA: TGCAGTGCTAGAGACGATGGGGGCACAGATACGCAGTATTTT. The encoded protein is CSARDDGGTDTQYF. The chain employs TRBV20-1 and TRBJ2-3; no clear D. This CDR3 region has 14 residues. Germline CDR1 is DFQATT and CDR2 is SNEGSKA (reference sequence). Deletions cut 0 bases from V and 1 base from J, with 8 bases between.

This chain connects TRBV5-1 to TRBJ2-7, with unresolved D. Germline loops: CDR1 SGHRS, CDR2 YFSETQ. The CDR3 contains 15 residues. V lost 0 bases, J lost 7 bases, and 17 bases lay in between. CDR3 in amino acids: CASSLDLGGFEEQYF. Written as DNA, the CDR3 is TGCGCCAGCAGCTTGGATCTTGGTGGTTTCGAAGAGCAGTACTTC.

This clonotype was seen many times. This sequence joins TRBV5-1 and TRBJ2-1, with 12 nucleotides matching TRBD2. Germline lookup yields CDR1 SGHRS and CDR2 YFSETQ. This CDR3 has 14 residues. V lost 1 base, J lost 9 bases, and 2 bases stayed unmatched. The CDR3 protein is CASSLLAGGGEQFF. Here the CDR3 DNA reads TGCGCCAGCAGCTTGCTAGCGGGGGGGGGTGAGCAGTTCTTC.

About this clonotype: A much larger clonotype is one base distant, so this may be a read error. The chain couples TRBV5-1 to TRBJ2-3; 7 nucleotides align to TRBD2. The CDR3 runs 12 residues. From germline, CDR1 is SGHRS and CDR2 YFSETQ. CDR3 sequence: CDSGDFTDTQYF. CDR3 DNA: TGCGACAGCGGGGACTTCACAGATACGCAGTATTTT.

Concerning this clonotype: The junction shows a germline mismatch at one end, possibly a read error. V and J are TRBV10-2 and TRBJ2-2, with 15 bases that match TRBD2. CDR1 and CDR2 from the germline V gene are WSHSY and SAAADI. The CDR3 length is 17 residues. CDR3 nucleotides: TGCGCCAGTTACCCGGGACTAGCGGGAGGAGTAACCGGGCAGCTGTTTTTT. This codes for CASYPGLAGGVTGQLFF.

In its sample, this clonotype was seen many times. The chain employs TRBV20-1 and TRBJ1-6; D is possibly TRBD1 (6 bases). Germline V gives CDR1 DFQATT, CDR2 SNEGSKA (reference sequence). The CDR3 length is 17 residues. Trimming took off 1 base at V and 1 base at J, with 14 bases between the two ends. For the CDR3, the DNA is TGCAGTGCTAGAGGGCTTATGGGGGCGTCCTATAATTCACCCCTCCACTTT. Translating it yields CSARGLMGASYNSPLHF.

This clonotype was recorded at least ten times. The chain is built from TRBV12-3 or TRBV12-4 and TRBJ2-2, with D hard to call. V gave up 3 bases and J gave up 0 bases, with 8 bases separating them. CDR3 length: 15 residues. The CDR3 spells CASSLLLANTGELFF. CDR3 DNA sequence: TGTGCCAGCAGTTTGCTCCTCGCGAACACCGGGGAGCTGTTTTTT.

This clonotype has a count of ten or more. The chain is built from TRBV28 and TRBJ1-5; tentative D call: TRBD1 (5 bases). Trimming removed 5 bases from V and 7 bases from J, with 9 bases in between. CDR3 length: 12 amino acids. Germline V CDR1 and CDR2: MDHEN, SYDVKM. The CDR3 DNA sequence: TGTGCCAGCAGTCCGCAGGGACAGCCCCAGCATTTT. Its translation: CASSPQGQPQHF.

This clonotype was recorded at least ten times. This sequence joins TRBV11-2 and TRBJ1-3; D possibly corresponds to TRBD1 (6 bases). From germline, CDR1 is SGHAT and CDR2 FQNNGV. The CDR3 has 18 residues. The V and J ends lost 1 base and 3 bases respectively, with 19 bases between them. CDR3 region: CASSLGGGRGRGGNTIYF. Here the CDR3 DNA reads TGTGCCAGCAGCTTAGGTGGGGGCCGTGGACGAGGTGGAAACACCATATATTTT.

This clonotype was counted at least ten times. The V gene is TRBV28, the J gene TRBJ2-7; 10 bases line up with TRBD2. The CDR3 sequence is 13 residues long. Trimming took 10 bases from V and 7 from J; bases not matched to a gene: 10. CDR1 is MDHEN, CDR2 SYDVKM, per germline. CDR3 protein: CAISSGRLEEQYF. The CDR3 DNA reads TGTGCCATATCTAGCGGGAGATTAGAAGAGCAGTACTTC.

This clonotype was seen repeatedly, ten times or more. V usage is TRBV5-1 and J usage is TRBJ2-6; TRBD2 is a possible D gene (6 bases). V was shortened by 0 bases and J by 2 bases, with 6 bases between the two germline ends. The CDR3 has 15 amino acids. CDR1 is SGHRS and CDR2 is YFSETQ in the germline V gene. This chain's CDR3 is CASSLGGAGANVLTF. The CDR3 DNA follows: TGCGCCAGCAGCTTGGGGGGGGCTGGGGCCAACGTCCTGACTTTC.